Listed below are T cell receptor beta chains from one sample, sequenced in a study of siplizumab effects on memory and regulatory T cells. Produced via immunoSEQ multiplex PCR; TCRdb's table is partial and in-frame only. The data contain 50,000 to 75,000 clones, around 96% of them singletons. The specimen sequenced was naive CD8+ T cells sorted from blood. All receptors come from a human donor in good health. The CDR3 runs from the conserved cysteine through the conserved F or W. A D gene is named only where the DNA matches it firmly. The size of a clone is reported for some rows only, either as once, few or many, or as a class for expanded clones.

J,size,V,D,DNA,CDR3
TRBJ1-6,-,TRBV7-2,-,TGTGCCAGCAGCCCGAATTCACCCCTCCACTTT,CASSPNSPLHF
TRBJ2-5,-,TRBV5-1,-,TGCGCCAGCAGCTTAGGAGTCCCAGAGACCCAGTACTTC,CASSLGVPETQYF
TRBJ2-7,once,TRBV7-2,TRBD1,TGTGCCAGCAGCCGACAGGGGCTCGGCGAGCAGTACTTC,CASSRQGLGEQYF
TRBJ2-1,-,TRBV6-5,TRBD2,TGTGCCAGCAGTTACTCCGGGACTAGCGGCTACAATGAGCAGTTCTTC,CASSYSGTSGYNEQFF
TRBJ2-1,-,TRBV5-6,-,TGTGCCAGCAGCTTGGGCCTGGTAACCGGGGGCCTGTGGGAGCAGTTCTTC,CASSLGLVTGGLWEQFF
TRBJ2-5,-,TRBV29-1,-,TGCAGCACCGAGGAGCCGTCGCGAGAGACCCAGTACTTC,CSTEEPSRETQYF
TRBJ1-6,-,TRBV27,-,TGTGCCAGCAGTATAAGAACGGACTCACCCCTCCACTTT,CASSIRTDSPLHF
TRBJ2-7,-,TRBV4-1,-,TGCGCCAGCAGCCATGTAGGAGAAGGTTTCTCCTACGAGCAGTACTTC,CASSHVGEGFSYEQYF
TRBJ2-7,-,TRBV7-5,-,TGTGTCAGAAGCATACGGACAGGGACTTACCCTTACGAGCAGTACTTC,CVRSIRTGTYPYEQYF
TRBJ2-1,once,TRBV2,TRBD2,TGTGCCAGCAGTGAATCAGCGGGGGACTCCTACAATGAGCAGTTCTTC,CASSESAGDSYNEQFF
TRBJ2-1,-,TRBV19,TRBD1,TGTGCCAGTAGTATGACAGGGGGCTCCTACAATGAGCAGTTCTTC,CASSMTGGSYNEQFF
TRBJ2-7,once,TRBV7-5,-,TGTGTCAGAAGCCCCCCGGGACAGGGTTGGTGTTTTTCCGACTACGAGCAGTACTTC,CVRSPPGQGWCFSDYEQYF
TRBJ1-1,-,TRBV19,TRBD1,TGTGCCAGTAAACGACCGGGACAGGGCTTGAACACTGAAGCTTTCTTT,CASKRPGQGLNTEAFF
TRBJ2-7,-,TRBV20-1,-,TGCAGTGCTTTACAGGGCTACGAGCAGTACTTC,CSALQGYEQYF
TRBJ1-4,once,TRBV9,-,TGTGCCAGCAGCGTAGGGGCAGGAGATGAAAAACTGTTTTTT,CASSVGAGDEKLFF
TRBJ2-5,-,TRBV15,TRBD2,TGTGCCACCAGCAGCGTTCTATATGAGATAGGAAGCGGGGGGGCCCAAGAGACCCAGTACTTC,CATSSVLYEIGSGGAQETQYF
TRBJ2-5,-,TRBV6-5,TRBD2,TGTGCCAGCAGAGGGACTAGCGGTTTCGAGACCCAGTACTTC,CASRGTSGFETQYF
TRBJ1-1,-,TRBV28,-,TGTGCCAGCAGCTGGGTGAACACTGAAGCTTTCTTT,CASSWVNTEAFF
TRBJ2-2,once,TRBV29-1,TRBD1,TGCAGCGGACAGGGTATCGGGGAGCTGTTTTTT,CSGQGIGELFF
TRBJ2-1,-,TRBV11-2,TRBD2,TGTGCCAGCAGCGTCGGACTAGCTAGCAGGGAAGATGAGCAGTTCTTC,CASSVGLASREDEQFF
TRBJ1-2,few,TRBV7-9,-,TGTGCCAGCACCCCGGGGGGGCACTATGGCTACACCTTC,CASTPGGHYGYTF
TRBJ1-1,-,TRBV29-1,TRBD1,TGCAGCGTTGAAGGCGCGACAGGGGGTGAATGGAACACTGAAGCTTTCTTT,CSVEGATGGEWNTEAFF
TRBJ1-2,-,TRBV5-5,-,TGTGCCAGCAGCTTGGAGGAATTTACAGATGGCTACACCTTC,CASSLEEFTDGYTF
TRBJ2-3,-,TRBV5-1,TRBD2,TGCGCCAGCAGCCCCGGGACTAGCGAAGATACGCAGTATTTT,CASSPGTSEDTQYF
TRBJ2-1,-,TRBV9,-,TGTGCCAGCAGCCCTAGTGCGGGGGCCCCCTACAATGAGCAGTTCTTC,CASSPSAGAPYNEQFF
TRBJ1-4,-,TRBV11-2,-,TGTGCCAGCAGGTCCCCGGGTGAAAAACTGTTTTTT,CASRSPGEKLFF
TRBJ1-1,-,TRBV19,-,TGTGCCACTACTGGGGCGACAAGTCTTAGGAACACTGAAGCTTTCTTT,CATTGATSLRNTEAFF
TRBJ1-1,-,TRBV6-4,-,TGTGCCAGCAGTGACGCGGGGGGGGCTGAAGCTTTCTTT,CASSDAGGAEAFF
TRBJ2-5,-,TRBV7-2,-,TGTGCCAGCAGCCTAACGGGGCCTCAAGAGACCCAGTACTTC,CASSLTGPQETQYF
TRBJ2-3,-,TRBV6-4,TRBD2,TGTGCCAGCAGTGACTCGAGCGGGGGGGCCACAGATACGCAGTATTTT,CASSDSSGGATDTQYF
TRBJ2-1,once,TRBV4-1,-,TGCGCCAGCAGCCAAGATCGAGGAGCATACAATGAGCAGTTCTTC,CASSQDRGAYNEQFF
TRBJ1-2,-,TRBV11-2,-,TGTGCCAGCAGCCCCTCCCCGGGGCCCACTAACTATGGCTACACCTTC,CASSPSPGPTNYGYTF
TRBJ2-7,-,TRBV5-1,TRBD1,TGCGCCAGCAGCTTGTCCGGACAGGAATACGAGCAGTACTTC,CASSLSGQEYEQYF
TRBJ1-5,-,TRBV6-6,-,TGTGCCACCAACCGGGTTTATAGCAATCAGCCCCAGCATTTT,CATNRVYSNQPQHF
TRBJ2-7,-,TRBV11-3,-,TGTGCCAGCAGCTTAGCTTTACCGGGCGAGCAGTACTTC,CASSLALPGEQYF
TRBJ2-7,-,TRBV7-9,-,TGTGCCAGCAGCTTAGTTGTAGGGGGTCCCTACGAGCAGTACTTC,CASSLVVGGPYEQYF
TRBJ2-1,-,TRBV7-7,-,TGTGCCAGCAGCTTAGCGGGTGGGAATGAGCAGTTCTTC,CASSLAGGNEQFF
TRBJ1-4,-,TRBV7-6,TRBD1,TGTGCCAGCAGCTTTATTGAGGGACAGGGGGACGAAAAACTGTTTTTT,CASSFIEGQGDEKLFF
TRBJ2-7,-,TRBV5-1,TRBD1,TGCGCCAGCGGTTTTGACAGGGTTTACGAGCAGTACTTC,CASGFDRVYEQYF
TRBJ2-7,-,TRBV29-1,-,TGCAGCGTTGACAGATTTGGTACAGGAACTTCCTACGAGCAGTACTTC,CSVDRFGTGTSYEQYF
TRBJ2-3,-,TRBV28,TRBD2,TGTGCCAGCAGTTTCCTTCTAGCGGCGAGCACAGATACGCAGTATTTT,CASSFLLAASTDTQYF
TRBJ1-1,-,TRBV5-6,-,TGTGCCAGCAGCTTGGCGGCAGGCATGAACACTGAAGCTTTCTTT,CASSLAAGMNTEAFF
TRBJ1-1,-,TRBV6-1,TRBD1,TGTGCCAGCAGAACAGGGGGAGCTTTCTTT,CASRTGGAFF
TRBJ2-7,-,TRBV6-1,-,TGTGCCAGCAGTGAAAATTGGGAGTTATACGAGCAGTACTTC,CASSENWELYEQYF